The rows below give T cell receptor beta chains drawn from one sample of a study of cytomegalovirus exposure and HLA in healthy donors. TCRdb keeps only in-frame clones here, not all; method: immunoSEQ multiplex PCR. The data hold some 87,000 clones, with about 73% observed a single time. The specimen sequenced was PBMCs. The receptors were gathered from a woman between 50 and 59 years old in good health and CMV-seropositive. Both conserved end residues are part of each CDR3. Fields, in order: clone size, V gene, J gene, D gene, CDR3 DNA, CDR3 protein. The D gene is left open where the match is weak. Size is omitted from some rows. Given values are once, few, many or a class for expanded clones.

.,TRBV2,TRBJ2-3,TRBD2,TGTGCCACCCAGGTCCGACTAGCTGCAGATACGCAGTATTTT,CATQVRLAADTQYF
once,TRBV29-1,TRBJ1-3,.,TGCAGCGTTGAGGGGGGGGCGGGGTCCTCTGGAAACACCATATATTTT,CSVEGGAGSSGNTIYF
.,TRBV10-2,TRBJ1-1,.,TGCGCCAGCAAAACCATCCGGGACTTGAACACTGAAGCTTTCTTT,CASKTIRDLNTEAFF
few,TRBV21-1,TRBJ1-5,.,TGTGCCAGCAGTACAGGGACGTGGGATCAGCCCCAGCATTTT,CASSTGTWDQPQHF
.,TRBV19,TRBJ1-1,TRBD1,TGTGCCAGTATCACCAACAGGGGAAGAGGCACTGAAGCTTTCTTT,CASITNRGRGTEAFF
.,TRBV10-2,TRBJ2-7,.,TGCGCCAGCAGGGGAGGCAGGAACTACGAGCAGTACTTC,CASRGGRNYEQYF
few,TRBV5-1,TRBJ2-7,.,TGCGCCAGCAGCTGGGGCACACAGGGAAAAACTTTC,CASSWGTQGKTF
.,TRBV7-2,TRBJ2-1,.,TGTGCCAGCAGGATGGGGCAGACCAATGAGCAGTTCTTC,CASRMGQTNEQFF
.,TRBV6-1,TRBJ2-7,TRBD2,TGTGCCAGCAGTCGGACTAGCGGGAACTACGAGCAGTACTTC,CASSRTSGNYEQYF
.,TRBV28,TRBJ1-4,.,TGTGCCAGCAGCCCTAGGGGGAAACTGTTTTTT,CASSPRGKLFF
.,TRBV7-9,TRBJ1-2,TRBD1,TGTGCCAGCAGCCCCGGGACAGGGGGGATCGACGGCTACACCTTC,CASSPGTGGIDGYTF
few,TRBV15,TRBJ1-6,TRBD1,TGTGCCACCAGCCAGACAGGGGGTGTTTTTAATTCACCCCTCCACTTT,CATSQTGGVFNSPLHF
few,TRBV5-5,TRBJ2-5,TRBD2,TGTGCCAGCAGCTTGGATAGGCTAGCGGGGGGGACCCAGTACTTC,CASSLDRLAGGTQYF
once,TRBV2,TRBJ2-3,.,TGTGCCAGCAGTGCCGGCGGTAGCACAGATACGCAGTATTTT,CASSAGGSTDTQYF
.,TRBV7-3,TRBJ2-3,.,TGTGCCAGCAGCTCGGAGGGCCGGGGAGCAGATACGCAGTATTTT,CASSSEGRGADTQYF